The 24 T cell receptor beta chains below were found in one sample sequenced in a study of blood T cell repertoires in COVID-19 (dated by TCRdb to the early 2020s). The library was prepared using the immunoSEQ multiplex PCR assay. In its TCRdb copy, this immuneACCESS table keeps in-frame sequences only and misses some clones. Where compared with another copy, unresolved V genes explain less than half of these, and the others have no known cause. This sample has nearly 40,000 clones in its table, and around four fifths of those were observed once. The ten largest clones represent more than 35% of the sample. Material for sequencing was peripheral blood. The origin of the receptors is a man at least 80 years old with active or convalescent COVID-19.

The rearrangement links TRBV11-2 to TRBJ2-1; maybe TRBD2 (6 bases). This CDR3 spans 18 amino acids. Germline CDR1 and CDR2: SGHAT and FQNNGV. Trimming took off 4 bases at V and 6 bases at J, with 25 bases between the two ends. CDR3 DNA: TGTGCCAGCAGCTGGGACGCCCCCCTAACGGGAGTTTCCAATGAGCAGTTCTTC. As protein: CASSWDAPLTGVSNEQFF.

J is TRBJ2-7 and V is TRBV6-4; weak D call: TRBD2 (6 bases). Trimming took 0 bases from V and 4 from J, leaving 7 bases between them. Germline assignment: CDR1 MRHNA and CDR2 SNTAGT. This CDR3 is built from 13 residues. DNA of the CDR3: TGTGCCAGCAGTGACTCGGGACTTTACGAGCAGTACTTC. It specifies CASSDSGLYEQYF.

The rearrangement links TRBV27 to TRBJ2-7; a possible D gene is TRBD1 (6 bases). Germline V gives CDR1 MNHEY, CDR2 SMNVEV (reference sequence). The length of the CDR3 is 14 residues. Trimming left V 0 bases short and J 3 bases short, with 9 bases between. This chain's CDR3 is CASSLSLGGYEQYF. DNA of the CDR3: TGTGCCAGCAGTTTATCGTTAGGGGGCTACGAGCAGTACTTC.

The chain links TRBV19 to TRBJ2-4, with D maybe TRBD1 (6 bases). The germline V gene has CDR1 LNHDA and CDR2 SQIVND (reference sequence). There are 16 residues in the CDR3. Trimming cost V 2 bases and J 5 bases, with 16 bases left between them. CDR3 residues: CASSINPTGGQNIQYF. As DNA, the CDR3 is TGTGCCAGTAGTATAAATCCGACAGGTGGCCAAAACATTCAGTACTTC.

The rearrangement uses TRBV3-1 (or the pseudogene TRBV3-2) and TRBJ2-7; 9 nucleotides align to TRBD1. This CDR3 region has 14 residues. Germline CDR1 is LGHDT and CDR2 is YNNKEL (reference sequence). V lost 2 bases and J lost 7; bases outside the gene matches: 6. In nucleotides, the CDR3 is TGTGCCAGCAGCCAACGGGACAGGGCCCGGGAGCAGTACTTC. Amino acids: CASSQRDRAREQYF.

J is TRBJ2-7 and V is TRBV19; no reliable D call. This CDR3 has 11 amino acids. Looked up from germline, CDR1 is LNHDA and CDR2 is SQIVND (reference sequence). V gave up 1 base and J gave up 7 bases, with 5 bases separating them. CDR3 coding DNA: TGTGCCAGTAGTATAGGCGGAGAGCAGTACTTC. Translation gives CASSIGGEQYF.

The chain has TRBV5-5 and TRBJ1-6, with 8 positions matching TRBD1. The CDR3 spans 16 residues. The V gene's germline CDR1 is SGHKS and CDR2 YYEKEE (reference sequence). V lost 5 bases to trimming and J lost 4 bases; unmatched junction nucleotides: 8. The CDR3 DNA reads as TGTGCCAGCAGTAGGACAGGGTCCCCGTATAATTCACCCCTCCACTTT. This sequence encodes CASSRTGSPYNSPLHF.

The V and J genes are TRBV7-2 and TRBJ2-5, with 7 bases aligning to TRBD1. V gave up 4 bases and J gave up 5 bases; unmatched junction bases: 7. The CDR3 runs 14 residues. Germline values: CDR1 SGHTA, CDR2 FQGNSA. CDR3 sequence reads: CASSSRQGGETQYF. The CDR3 nucleotides read TGTGCCAGCAGCTCAAGACAGGGCGGGGAGACCCAGTACTTC. Full variable domain (outside the CDR3, taken from reference TRBV7-2 and TRBJ2-5): GAGVSQSPSNKVTEKGKDVELRCDPISGHTALYWYRQSLGQGLEFLIYFQGNSAPDKSGLPSDRFSAERTGGSVSTLTIQRTQQEDSAVYLCASSSRQGGETQYFGPGTRLLVL.

The gene calls are TRBV5-1 and TRBJ2-3, with 7 bases that match TRBD1. This CDR3 region has 15 residues. Germline CDR1 and CDR2: SGHRS and YFSETQ. After removal of 0 bases from V and 2 bases from J, the junction contained 3 bases not matched to a gene. The CDR3 spells CASSLAGGITDTQYF. CDR3 nucleotide sequence: TGCGCCAGCAGCTTGGCAGGGGGAATCACAGATACGCAGTATTTT. The whole variable domain, remainder taken from reference TRBV5-1 and TRBJ2-3, is KAGVTQTPRYLIKTRGQQVTLSCSPISGHRSVSWYQQTPGQGLQFLFEYFSETQRNKGNFPGRFSGRQFSNSRSEMNVSTLELGDSALYLCASSLAGGITDTQYFGPGTRLTVL.

This clone was observed a few times. CDR3 in amino acids: CASSKSRQAKYNSPLHF. For the CDR3, the DNA is TGTGCCAGCAGCAAATCCCGACAGGCGAAGTATAATTCACCCCTCCACTTT. J is TRBJ1-6 and V is TRBV21-1; the D call of TRBD1 is as the table states it, not checked on the DNA. TRBV21-1 is marked as a pseudogene. CDR3 length equals 17 residues.

The chain recombines TRBV28 with TRBJ2-7; possibly TRBD2 for D (6 bases). The CDR3 loop spans 16 amino acids. Germline CDR1 and CDR2: MDHEN and SYDVKM. The V end was cut by 7 bases, the J end by 0 bases, with 19 bases between. The DNA of the CDR3 is TGTGCCAGCATCGCAATCGGGAGAAAAAGCTCCTACGAGCAGTACTTC. This gives the protein CASIAIGRKSSYEQYF.

This chain joins TRBV6-5 and TRBJ1-5; D possibly corresponds to TRBD1 (6 bases). Germline V lookup: CDR1 MNHEY, CDR2 SVGAGI. This CDR3 is built from 15 residues. V was cut by 2 bases and J by 5 bases, with 13 bases left in between. As DNA, the CDR3 is TGTGCCAGCAGTTACAAGGGCAGGGGAGATCAGCCCCAGCATTTT. Its protein product is CASSYKGRGDQPQHF.

V usage is TRBV4-1 and J usage is TRBJ2-4, with 15 bases lining up with TRBD2. This CDR3 contains 19 residues. V shed 1 base, J shed 1 base, and the junction held 5 bases outside the gene matches. CDR1 and CDR2 from the germline V gene are MGHRA and YSYEKL. CDR3 protein: CASSQGTSGRVLAKNIQYF. DNA of the CDR3: TGCGCCAGCAGCCAAGGGACTAGCGGGAGGGTACTTGCCAAAAACATTCAGTACTTC.

This clone appeared once. V gene TRBV19 combines with J gene TRBJ1-5; no clear D gene. The CDR3 totals 12 residues. Germline values: CDR1 LNHDA, CDR2 SQIVND (reference sequence). V was cut by 5 bases and J by 5 bases, with 7 bases left in between. CDR3 residues: CASSLRDQPQHF. The DNA for the CDR3 is TGTGCCAGTAGTTTACGAGATCAGCCCCAGCATTTT.

J is TRBJ2-1 and V is TRBV7-2, with TRBD2 matching over 11 bases. The CDR3 has 17 residues. The germline V gene has CDR1 SGHTA and CDR2 FQGNSA. J gave up 1 base and V 5 bases, and 7 bases lay outside the gene matches. CDR3: CASSPTSGVYSYNEQFF. Written as DNA, the CDR3 is TGTGCCAGCAGCCCGACTAGCGGGGTTTATTCCTACAATGAGCAGTTCTTC.

This chain joins TRBV28 and TRBJ1-5, with D perhaps TRBD1 (6 bases). Between the trimmed V and J ends, which lost 10 bases and 4 bases, there was a span of 23 bases. From germline, CDR1 is MDHEN and CDR2 SYDVKM. The CDR3 contains 16 residues. The chain's CDR3 is CAINPGGARPNQPQHF. The CDR3 coding sequence is TGTGCCATCAACCCGGGGGGCGCGAGGCCTAATCAGCCCCAGCATTTT.

This clone was seen a single time. The V and J genes are TRBV28 and TRBJ1-2; possible D gene TRBD1, 5 bases. Germline-derived CDR1 and CDR2 are MDHEN and SYDVKM. The CDR3 spans 13 residues. The ends were cut back, 6 bases at V and 2 bases at J, with 10 bases in the middle. CDR3 sequence (DNA): TGTGCCAGCAGACCAGACAGAAACTATGGCTACACCTTC. As protein: CASRPDRNYGYTF.

The gene calls are TRBV29-1 and TRBJ2-3, with unresolved D. V lost 0 bases to trimming and J lost 3 bases, with 10 bases between them. Germline V gives CDR1 SQVTM, CDR2 ANQGSEA. The CDR3 has 14 amino acids. The CDR3 is CSVEENPGTDTQYF. In nucleotides, the CDR3 is TGCAGCGTTGAAGAGAATCCCGGGACAGATACGCAGTATTTT.

This chain connects TRBV5-1 to TRBJ2-7, with D unresolved. CDR1 is SGHRS and CDR2 is YFSETQ in the germline V gene. The CDR3 consists of 13 residues. V lost 4 bases, J lost 2 bases, and 10 bases lay in between. CDR3 sequence reads: CASSPTETYEQYF. The CDR3 region has the DNA TGCGCCAGCAGCCCCACCGAGACCTACGAGCAGTACTTC.

V is TRBV2 and J is TRBJ1-5; D is perhaps TRBD1 (5 bases). CDR1 is SNHLY, CDR2 FYNNEI, per germline. Between the trimmed V and J ends, which lost 8 bases and 7 bases, there was a span of 12 bases. This CDR3 is built from 12 residues. CDR3 nucleotides: TGTGCCAGCGGAGGGGCTGAGCAGCCCCAGCATTTT. It translates to CASGGAEQPQHF.

This chain uses TRBV11-1 with TRBJ2-3, with D perhaps matching TRBD1 (5 bases). In germline, CDR1 is SGHAT, CDR2 FQDESV (reference sequence). V dropped 3 bases and J dropped 1 base, with 8 bases sitting between them. There are 14 residues in the CDR3. CDR3 protein: CASSFVGGTDTQYF. The CDR3 coding sequence is TGTGCCAGCAGCTTCGTAGGGGGCACAGATACGCAGTATTTT.

This chain connects TRBV7-2 to TRBJ1-5; D unclear. The CDR3 sequence is 15 residues long. Trimming stripped 0 bases from V and 7 bases from J, with 13 bases between. Looked up from germline, CDR1 is SGHTA and CDR2 is FQGNSA. The CDR3 DNA sequence: TGTGCCAGCAGCTTAGCTACCAGCCCGGGGCAGCCCCAGCATTTT. Translation gives CASSLATSPGQPQHF.

V gene TRBV28 combines with J gene TRBJ2-7; TRBD2 is a possible D gene (5 bases). Trimming removed 6 bases at V and 4 bases at J, with 7 bases between. Germline V gene sequence: CDR1 MDHEN, CDR2 SYDVKM. The CDR3 runs 11 residues. CDR3 protein: CASRTGYEQYF. CDR3 in DNA: TGTGCCAGCAGGACGGGGTACGAGCAGTACTTC.

V usage is TRBV3-1 (or the pseudogene TRBV3-2) and J usage is TRBJ2-7; TRBD2 matches 7 bases. The CDR3 extends over 15 amino acids. V dropped 1 base and J dropped 6; count of bases not matched to a gene: 9. Germline V lookup: CDR1 LGHDT, CDR2 YNNKEL (reference sequence). CDR3 sequence: CASSQGLALEFEQYF. The CDR3 DNA reads as TGTGCCAGCAGCCAAGGACTAGCCTTGGAGTTCGAGCAGTACTTC.